Below, 8 T cell receptor beta chains from the same sample are listed, as sequenced in a study of response to subunit inactivated influenza vaccine. Using its own MiXCR run on the RT-PCR reads, TCRdb lists one record per CDR3 protein. In the table there are approximately 520,000 distinct CDR3 sequences, more than 15% of which are singletons. The sequencing used CD4+ T cells sorted from PBMCs, collected about 23 months after vaccination. Receptors originate from a man between 50 and 75 years old who received an inactivated influenza vaccine.

The chain employs TRBV28 and TRBJ1-1; TRBD1 agrees at 8 bases. The V gene end was trimmed by 4 bases and the J gene end by 10 bases; junction bases not matched to a gene: 8. The germline V gene has CDR1 MDHEN and CDR2 SYDVKM. The CDR3 is made up of 13 amino acids. The CDR3 protein is CASSYTRGRGAFF. DNA for the CDR3: TGTGCCAGCAGTTATACCAGGGGGCGCGGAGCTTTCTTT.

This clonotype was seen only a few times. The chain has TRBV6-2 or TRBV6-3 and TRBJ2-5; possible D gene TRBD1, 5 bases. From germline, CDR1 is MNHEY and CDR2 SVGEGT. V lost 7 bases and J lost 5, with 17 bases in between. This CDR3 spans 14 amino acids. CDR3 protein: CASTDQGEGETQYF. In DNA, the CDR3 is TGTGCCAGCACTGACCAGGGCGAAGGCGAGACCCAGTACTTC.

This clonotype was counted a few times. J is TRBJ2-2 and V is TRBV9; D tentatively fits TRBD1 or TRBD2 (5 bases each). Germline V gives CDR1 SGDLS, CDR2 YYNGEE. V lost 7 bases and J lost 0, with 10 bases in between. The CDR3 is 14 residues long. CDR3 residues: CASCEGPNTGELFF. The CDR3 DNA reads TGTGCCAGCTGTGAGGGGCCGAACACCGGGGAGCTGTTTTTT. Full variable domain (rest looked up from reference TRBV9 and TRBJ2-2): DSGVTQTPKHLITATGQRVTLRCSPRSGDLSVYWYQQSLDQGLQFLIQYYNGEERAKGNILERFSAQQFPDLHSELNLSSLELGDSALYFCASCEGPNTGELFFGEGSRLTVL.

This clonotype was seen a single time. A read error may explain this, as a much larger clone is one base away. The V gene is TRBV5-1, the J gene TRBJ2-5, with D possibly being TRBD2 (6 bases). This CDR3 has 13 residues. Per germline, CDR1 SGHRS and CDR2 YFSETQ. CDR3 DNA: TGCGCCGGCAGCTTGGCCGGGGGAGAGACCCAGTACTTC. Its protein product is CAGSLAGGETQYF. Complete variable domain (other parts from reference TRBV5-1 and TRBJ2-5): KAGVTQTPRYLIKTRGQQVTLSCSPISGHRSVSWYQQTPGQGLQFLFEYFSETQRNKGNFPGRFSGRQFSNSRSEMNVSTLELGDSALYLCAGSLAGGETQYFGPGTRLLVL.

The chain is built from TRBV20-1 and TRBJ2-2; D is perhaps TRBD1 (6 bases). The V gene's germline CDR1 is DFQATT and CDR2 SNEGSKA (reference sequence). There are 12 residues in the CDR3. V was cut by 6 bases and J by 3 bases, with 8 bases left in between. CDR3 residues: CSATGYTGELFF. CDR3 sequence (DNA): TGCAGTGCAACAGGGTACACCGGGGAGCTGTTTTTT.

The chain joins TRBV10-3 to TRBJ2-7; D not resolved. This CDR3 region has 12 residues. Trimming removed 10 bases at V and 6 bases at J, with 16 bases between. CDR1 and CDR2 from the germline V gene are ENHRY and SYGVKD. The CDR3 protein is CATQKPDLEQYF. The CDR3 coding sequence is TGTGCCACCCAAAAGCCGGATCTCGAGCAGTACTTC.

The J gene is TRBJ1-1, the V gene TRBV10-3, with no clear D. V was pared by 6 bases and J by 1 base, with 9 bases between. This CDR3 contains 13 residues. Germline loops: CDR1 ENHRY, CDR2 SYGVKD. CDR3 sequence reads: CAISTRENTEAFF. The CDR3 bases are TGTGCCATCAGCACCCGGGAGAACACTGAAGCTTTCTTT.

This clonotype was recorded a few times. The rearrangement links TRBV20-1 to TRBJ1-5, with TRBD1 as a possible D gene (5 bases). V shed 1 base and J shed 3 bases, with 10 bases lying between them. Per the germline V gene, CDR1 is DFQATT and CDR2 is SNEGSKA (reference sequence). This CDR3 contains 14 residues. The CDR3 loop reads CSARVGTTNQPQHF. CDR3 nucleotide sequence: TGCAGTGCTAGAGTAGGGACTACCAATCAGCCCCAGCATTTT.